These 8 T cell receptor beta chains were sequenced from one sample in a study of T cells after yellow fever vaccination. One entry per CDR3 protein results from TCRdb running MiXCR on the 5' RACE reads. The sample gives about 220,000 distinct CDR3 sequences, 5.5% to 8.5% of which show up once; 1% to 1.2% is in the top ten. Sequencing used CD4+ T cells sorted from PBMCs, obtained on the day of the yellow fever booster vaccination. The receptors originated from a young man who received the YFV17D yellow fever vaccine.

Only a few counts were recorded for this clonotype. The chain couples TRBV12-5 to TRBJ2-2, with TRBD1 matching 10 bases. This CDR3 contains 15 residues. V shed 6 bases and J 4 bases; nucleotides not matched to a gene: 5. Germline V gene data show CDR1 as LGHNT and CDR2 as FRNRAP. This CDR3 is CASGRQGASTGELFF. As DNA, the CDR3 is TGTGCTAGTGGGAGACAGGGGGCGAGCACCGGGGAGCTGTTTTTT.

This clonotype was observed many times. In DNA form, the CDR3 reads TGCGCCAGCAGCTTGGTACTAGCGGGAGCGGTTGAGCAGTTCTTC. It encodes CASSLVLAGAVEQFF. The rearrangement links TRBV5-1 to TRBJ2-1; 11 bases align to TRBD2. The CDR3 sequence is 15 residues long. CDR1 SGHRS and CDR2 YFSETQ come from the germline V gene. The J segment lost 9 bases and the V segment lost 0 bases, leaving 5 bases of the junction unmatched.

This clonotype was picked up many times. V is TRBV20-1 and J is TRBJ1-1; the D is unclear. This CDR3 spans 13 amino acids. V was clipped by 2 bases and J by 5 bases, with 12 bases between them. Germline V gene sequence: CDR1 DFQATT, CDR2 SNEGSKA (reference sequence). The CDR3 DNA sequence: TGCAGTGCTAGAACGGGTGTGGTGACTGAAGCTTTCTTT. Its translation: CSARTGVVTEAFF.

V and J are TRBV4-2 and TRBJ2-1; D possibly corresponds to TRBD2 (6 bases). Germline V gene sequence: CDR1 LGHNA, CDR2 YNFKEQ. V lost 4 bases, J lost 4 bases, and 14 bases lay in between. The CDR3 has 15 amino acids. The chain's CDR3 is CASSPDSGRYNEQFF. CDR3 nucleotides: TGTGCCAGCAGCCCAGATAGCGGAAGATACAATGAGCAGTTCTTC.

This clonotype was counted between two and nine times. The V and J genes are TRBV20-1 and TRBJ2-1; 10 bases match TRBD2. V lost 7 bases to trimming and J lost 4 bases; unmatched junction nucleotides: 13. Germline values: CDR1 DFQATT, CDR2 SNEGSKA (reference sequence). The CDR3 sequence is 16 residues long. The CDR3 sequence: CSERTFSSGSYNEQFF. The CDR3 coding sequence is TGCAGTGAGAGGACATTCTCTAGCGGGAGTTACAATGAGCAGTTCTTC.

This chain links TRBV23-1 with TRBJ2-7; no reliable D call. TRBV23-1 is known as an ORF, though its function is uncertain. Trimming removed 4 bases at V and 3 bases at J, with 10 bases between. This CDR3 has 13 residues. The CDR3 nucleotides read TGCGCCAGCAGTCTGCAGAGGCGCTACGAGCAGTACTTC. The encoded protein is CASSLQRRYEQYF.

This sequence joins TRBV12-3 or TRBV12-4 and TRBJ2-2; 8 bases agree with TRBD1. The length of the CDR3 is 15 residues. V lost 3 bases, J lost 4 bases, and 4 bases stayed unmatched. Here the CDR3 reads CASSLDRATTGELFF. The CDR3 DNA sequence: TGTGCCAGCAGTTTGGACAGGGCGACCACCGGGGAGCTGTTTTTT.

Only a few counts were recorded for this clonotype. In DNA, the CDR3 is TGTGCCAGCAGCTCAACGGGACTAGCGGTCTACGAGCAGTACTTC. Its translation is CASSSTGLAVYEQYF. This sequence joins TRBV11-1 and TRBJ2-7, with 11 bases aligning to TRBD2. CDR1 and CDR2 from the germline V gene are SGHAT and FQDESV (reference sequence). Losses at the gene ends were 4 bases for V and 3 bases for J; bases not matched to a gene: 5. The CDR3 loop spans 15 amino acids.